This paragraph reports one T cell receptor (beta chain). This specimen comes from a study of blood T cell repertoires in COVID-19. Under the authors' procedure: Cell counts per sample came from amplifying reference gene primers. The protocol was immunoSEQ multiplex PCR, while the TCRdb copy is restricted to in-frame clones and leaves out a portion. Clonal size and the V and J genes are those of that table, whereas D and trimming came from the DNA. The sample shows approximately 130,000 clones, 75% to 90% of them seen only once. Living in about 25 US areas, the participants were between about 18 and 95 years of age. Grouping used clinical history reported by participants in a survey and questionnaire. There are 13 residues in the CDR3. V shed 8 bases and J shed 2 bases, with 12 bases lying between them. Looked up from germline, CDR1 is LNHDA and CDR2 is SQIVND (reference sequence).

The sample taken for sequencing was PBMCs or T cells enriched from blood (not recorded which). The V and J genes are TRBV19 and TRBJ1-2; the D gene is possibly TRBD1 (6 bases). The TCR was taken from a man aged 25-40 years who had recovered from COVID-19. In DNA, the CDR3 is TGTGCCAGTTACCGGGACAACAACTATGGCTACACCTTC. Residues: CASYRDNNYGYTF.